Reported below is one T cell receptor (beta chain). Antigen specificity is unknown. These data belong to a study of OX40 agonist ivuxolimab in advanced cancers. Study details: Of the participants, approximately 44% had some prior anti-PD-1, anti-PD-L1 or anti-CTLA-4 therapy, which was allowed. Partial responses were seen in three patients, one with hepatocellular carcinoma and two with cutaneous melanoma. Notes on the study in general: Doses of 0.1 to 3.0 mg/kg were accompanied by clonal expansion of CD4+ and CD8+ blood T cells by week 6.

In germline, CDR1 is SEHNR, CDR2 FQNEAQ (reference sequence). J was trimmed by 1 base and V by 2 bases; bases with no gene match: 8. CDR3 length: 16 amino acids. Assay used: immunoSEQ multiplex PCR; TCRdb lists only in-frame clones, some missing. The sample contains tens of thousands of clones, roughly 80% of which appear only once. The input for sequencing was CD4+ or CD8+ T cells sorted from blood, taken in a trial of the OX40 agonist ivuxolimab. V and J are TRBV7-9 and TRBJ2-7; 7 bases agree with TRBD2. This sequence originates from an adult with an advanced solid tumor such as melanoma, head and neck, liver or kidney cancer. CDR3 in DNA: TGTGCCAGCAGCTTAAACACGGCTAGCGGATCCTACGAGCAGTACTTC. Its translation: CASSLNTASGSYEQYF. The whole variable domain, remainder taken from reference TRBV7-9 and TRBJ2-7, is DTGVSQNPRHKITKRGQNVTFRCDPISEHNRLYWYRQTLGQGPEFLTYFQNEAQLEKSRLLSDRFSAERPKGSFSTLEIQRTEQGDSAMYLCASSLNTASGSYEQYFGPGTRLTVT.